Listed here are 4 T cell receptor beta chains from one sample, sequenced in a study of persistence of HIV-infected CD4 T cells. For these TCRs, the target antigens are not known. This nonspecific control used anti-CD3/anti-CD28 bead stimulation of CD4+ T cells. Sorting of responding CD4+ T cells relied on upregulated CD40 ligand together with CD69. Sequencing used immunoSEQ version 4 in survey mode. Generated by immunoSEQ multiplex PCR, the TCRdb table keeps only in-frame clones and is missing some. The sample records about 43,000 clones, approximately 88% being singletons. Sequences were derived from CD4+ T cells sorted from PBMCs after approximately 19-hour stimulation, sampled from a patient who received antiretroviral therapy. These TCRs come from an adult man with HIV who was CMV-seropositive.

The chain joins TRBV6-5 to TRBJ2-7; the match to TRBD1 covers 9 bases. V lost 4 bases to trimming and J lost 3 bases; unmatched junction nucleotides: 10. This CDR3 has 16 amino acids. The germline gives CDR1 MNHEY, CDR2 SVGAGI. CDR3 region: CASSLGTGNPNYEQYF. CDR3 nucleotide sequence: TGTGCCAGCAGTTTGGGGACAGGGAACCCCAACTACGAGCAGTACTTC.

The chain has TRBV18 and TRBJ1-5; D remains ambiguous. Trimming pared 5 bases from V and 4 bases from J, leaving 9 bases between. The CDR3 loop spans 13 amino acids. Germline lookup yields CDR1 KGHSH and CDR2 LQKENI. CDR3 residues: CASSEESNQPQHF. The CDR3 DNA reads TGTGCCAGCTCAGAGGAAAGTAATCAGCCCCAGCATTTT.

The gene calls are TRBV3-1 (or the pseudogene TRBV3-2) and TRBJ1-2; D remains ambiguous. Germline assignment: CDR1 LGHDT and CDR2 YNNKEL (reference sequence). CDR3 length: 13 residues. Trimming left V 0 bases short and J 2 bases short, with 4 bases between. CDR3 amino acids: CASSQEQNYGYTF. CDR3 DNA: TGTGCCAGCAGCCAAGAACAGAACTATGGCTACACCTTC.

In DNA, the CDR3 is TGCGCCAGCAGCTCAGGGGACGCGAACACCGGGGAGCTGTTTTTT. Translation: CASSSGDANTGELFF. The chain joins TRBV5-1 to TRBJ2-2; perhaps TRBD1 as D (6 bases). Trimming took 3 bases from V and 0 from J, leaving 9 bases between them. The length of the CDR3 is 15 residues. Per the germline V gene, CDR1 is SGHRS and CDR2 is YFSETQ. The whole variable domain, remainder taken from reference TRBV5-1 and TRBJ2-2, is KAGVTQTPRYLIKTRGQQVTLSCSPISGHRSVSWYQQTPGQGLQFLFEYFSETQRNKGNFPGRFSGRQFSNSRSEMNVSTLELGDSALYLCASSSGDANTGELFFGEGSRLTVL.